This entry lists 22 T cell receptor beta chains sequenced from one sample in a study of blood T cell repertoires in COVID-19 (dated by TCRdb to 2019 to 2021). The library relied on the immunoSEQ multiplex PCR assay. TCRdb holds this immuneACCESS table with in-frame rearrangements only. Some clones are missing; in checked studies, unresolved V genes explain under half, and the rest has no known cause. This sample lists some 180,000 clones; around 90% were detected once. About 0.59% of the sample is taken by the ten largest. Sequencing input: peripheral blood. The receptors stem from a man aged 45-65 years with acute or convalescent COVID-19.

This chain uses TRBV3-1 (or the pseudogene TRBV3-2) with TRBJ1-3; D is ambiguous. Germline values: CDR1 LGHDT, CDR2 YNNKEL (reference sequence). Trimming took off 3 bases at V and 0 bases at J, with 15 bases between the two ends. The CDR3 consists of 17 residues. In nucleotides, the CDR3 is TGTGCCAGCAGCCACAAAGAGGGCGGACCCTCTGGAAACACCATATATTTT. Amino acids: CASSHKEGGPSGNTIYF.

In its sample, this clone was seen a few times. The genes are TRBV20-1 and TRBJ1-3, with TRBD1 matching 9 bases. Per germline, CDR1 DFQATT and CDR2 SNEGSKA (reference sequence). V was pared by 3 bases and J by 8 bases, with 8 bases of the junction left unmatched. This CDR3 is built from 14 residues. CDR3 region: CSASKTGGSHTIYF. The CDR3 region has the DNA TGCAGTGCTAGTAAGACAGGGGGTTCACACACCATATATTTT.

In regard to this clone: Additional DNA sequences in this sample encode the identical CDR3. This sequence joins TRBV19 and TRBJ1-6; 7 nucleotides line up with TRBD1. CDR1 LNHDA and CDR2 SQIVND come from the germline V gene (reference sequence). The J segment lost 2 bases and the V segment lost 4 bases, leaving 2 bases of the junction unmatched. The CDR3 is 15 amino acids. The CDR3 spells CASSNQGAYNSPLHF. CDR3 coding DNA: TGTGCCAGTAGTAACCAGGGGGCCTATAATTCACCCCTCCACTTT.

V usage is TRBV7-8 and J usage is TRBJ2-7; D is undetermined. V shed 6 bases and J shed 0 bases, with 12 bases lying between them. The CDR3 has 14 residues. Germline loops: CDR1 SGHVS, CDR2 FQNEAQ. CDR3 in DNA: TGTGCCAGCAGGGCCTCTAGTAACTCCTACGAGCAGTACTTC. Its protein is CASRASSNSYEQYF.

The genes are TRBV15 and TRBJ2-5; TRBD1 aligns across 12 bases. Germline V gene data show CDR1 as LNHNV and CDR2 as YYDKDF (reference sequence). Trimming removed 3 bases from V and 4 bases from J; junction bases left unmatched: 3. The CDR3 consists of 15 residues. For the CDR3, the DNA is TGTGCCACCAGCAGGGGGACAGGGGGCAGAGAGACCCAGTACTTC. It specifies CATSRGTGGRETQYF.

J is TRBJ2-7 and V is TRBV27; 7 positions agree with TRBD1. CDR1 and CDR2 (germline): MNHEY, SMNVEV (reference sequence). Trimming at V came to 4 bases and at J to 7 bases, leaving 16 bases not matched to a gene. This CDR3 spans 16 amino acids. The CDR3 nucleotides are TGTGCCAGCAGTTCTAATGGGGTAGGGGGCCCGAGGGAGCAGTACTTC. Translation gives CASSSNGVGGPREQYF.

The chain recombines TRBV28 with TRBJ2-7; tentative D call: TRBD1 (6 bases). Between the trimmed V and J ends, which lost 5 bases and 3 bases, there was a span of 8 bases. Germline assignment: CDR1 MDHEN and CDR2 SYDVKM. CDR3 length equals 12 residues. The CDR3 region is CASSQQGYEQYF. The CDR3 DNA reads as TGTGCCAGCAGTCAACAGGGCTACGAGCAGTACTTC.

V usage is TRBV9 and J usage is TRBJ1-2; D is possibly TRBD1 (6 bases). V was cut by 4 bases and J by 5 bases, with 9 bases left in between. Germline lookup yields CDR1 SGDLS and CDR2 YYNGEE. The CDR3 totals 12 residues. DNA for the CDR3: TGTGCCAGCAGCCCAGGACAGTATGGCTACACCTTC. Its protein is CASSPGQYGYTF.

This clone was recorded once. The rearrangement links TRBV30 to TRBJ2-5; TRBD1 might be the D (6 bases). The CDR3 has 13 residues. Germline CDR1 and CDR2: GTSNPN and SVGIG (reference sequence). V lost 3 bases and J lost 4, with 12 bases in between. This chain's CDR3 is CAWRKQGGETQYF. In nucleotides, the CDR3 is TGTGCCTGGAGGAAACAGGGTGGAGAGACCCAGTACTTC.

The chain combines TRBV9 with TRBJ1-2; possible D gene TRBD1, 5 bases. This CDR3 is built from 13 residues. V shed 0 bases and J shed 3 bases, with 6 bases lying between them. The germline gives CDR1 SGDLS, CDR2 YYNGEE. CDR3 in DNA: TGTGCCAGCAGCGTAGGGGGGGACTATGGCTACACCTTC. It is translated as CASSVGGDYGYTF.

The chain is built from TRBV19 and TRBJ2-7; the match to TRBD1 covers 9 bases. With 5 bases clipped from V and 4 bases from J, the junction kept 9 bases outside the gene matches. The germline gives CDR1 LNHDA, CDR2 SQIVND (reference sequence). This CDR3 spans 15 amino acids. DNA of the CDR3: TGTGCCAGTAGTCCGGGACAGGGAATGAGGTACGAGCAGTACTTC. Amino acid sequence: CASSPGQGMRYEQYF. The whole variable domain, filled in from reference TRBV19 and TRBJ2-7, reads DGGITQSPKYLFRKEGQNVTLSCEQNLNHDAMYWYRQDPGQGLRLIYYSQIVNDFQKGDIAEGYSVSREKKESFPLTVTSAQKNPTAFYLCASSPGQGMRYEQYFGPGTRLTVT.

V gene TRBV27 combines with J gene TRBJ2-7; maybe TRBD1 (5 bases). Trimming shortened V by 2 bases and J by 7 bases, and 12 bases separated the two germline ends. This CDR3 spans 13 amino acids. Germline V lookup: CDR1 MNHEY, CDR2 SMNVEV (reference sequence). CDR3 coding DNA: TGTGCCAGCAGTTTACCTTTTGCAGGGGAGCAGTACTTC. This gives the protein CASSLPFAGEQYF.

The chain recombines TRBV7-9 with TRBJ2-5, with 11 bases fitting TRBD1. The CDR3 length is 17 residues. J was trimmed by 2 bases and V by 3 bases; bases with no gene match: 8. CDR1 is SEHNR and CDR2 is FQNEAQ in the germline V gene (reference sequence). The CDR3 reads CASSLTWTGGWQETQYF. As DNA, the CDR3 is TGTGCCAGCAGCTTGACATGGACAGGGGGCTGGCAAGAGACCCAGTACTTC.

DNA of the CDR3: TGTGCCAGCAGCTTGACGTCAGGCTTATCCTACGAGCAGTACTTC. Its translation is CASSLTSGLSYEQYF. The chain couples TRBV5-4 to TRBJ2-7; D gene uncertain. This CDR3 is built from 15 residues. Germline CDR1 reads SGHNT; CDR2 reads YYREEE (reference sequence). V lost 1 base to trimming and J lost 1 base, with 12 bases between them.

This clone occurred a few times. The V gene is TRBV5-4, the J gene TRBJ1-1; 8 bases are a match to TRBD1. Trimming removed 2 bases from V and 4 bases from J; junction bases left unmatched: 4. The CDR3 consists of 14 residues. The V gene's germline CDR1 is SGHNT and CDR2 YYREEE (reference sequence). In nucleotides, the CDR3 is TGTGCCAGCAGCTTCGGACAGGGCCCCACTGAAGCTTTCTTT. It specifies CASSFGQGPTEAFF.

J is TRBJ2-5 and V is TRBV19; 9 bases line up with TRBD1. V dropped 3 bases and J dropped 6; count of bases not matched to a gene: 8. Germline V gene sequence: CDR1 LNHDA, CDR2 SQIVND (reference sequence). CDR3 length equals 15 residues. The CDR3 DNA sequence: TGTGCCAGTAGTATGGTCGGGACAGGGCTGCAGACCCAGTACTTC. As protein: CASSMVGTGLQTQYF.

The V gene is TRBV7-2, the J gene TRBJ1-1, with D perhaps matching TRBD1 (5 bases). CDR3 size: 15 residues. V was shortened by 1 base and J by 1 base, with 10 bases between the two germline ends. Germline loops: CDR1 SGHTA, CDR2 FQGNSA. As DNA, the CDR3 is TGTGCCAGCAGCTTAGACAGGAGTGCGAACACTGAAGCTTTCTTT. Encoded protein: CASSLDRSANTEAFF.

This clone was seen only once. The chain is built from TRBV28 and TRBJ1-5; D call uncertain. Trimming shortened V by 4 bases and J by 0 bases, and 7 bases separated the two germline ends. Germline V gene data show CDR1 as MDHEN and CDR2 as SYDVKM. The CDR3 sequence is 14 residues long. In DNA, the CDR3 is TGTGCCAGCAGTTCCGCAGATAGCAATCAGCCCCAGCATTTT. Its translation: CASSSADSNQPQHF. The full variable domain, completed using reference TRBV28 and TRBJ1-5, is DVKVTQSSRYLVKRTGEKVFLECVQDMDHENMFWYRQDPGLGLRLIYFSYDVKMKEKGDIPEGYSVSREKKERFSLILESASTNQTSMYLCASSSADSNQPQHFGDGTRLSIL.

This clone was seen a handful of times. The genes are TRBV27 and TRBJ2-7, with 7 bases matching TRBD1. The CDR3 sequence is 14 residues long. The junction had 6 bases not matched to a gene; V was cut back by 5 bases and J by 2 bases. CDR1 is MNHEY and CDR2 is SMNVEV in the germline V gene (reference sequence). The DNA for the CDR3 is TGTGCCAGCAGTCTAGGGACAGCACCCTACGAGCAGTACTTC. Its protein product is CASSLGTAPYEQYF.

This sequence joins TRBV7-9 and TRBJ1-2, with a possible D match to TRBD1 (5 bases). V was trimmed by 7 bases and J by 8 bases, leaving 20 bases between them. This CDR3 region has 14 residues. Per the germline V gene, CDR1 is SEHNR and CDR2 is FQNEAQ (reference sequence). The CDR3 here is CASTPGGSKGGYTF. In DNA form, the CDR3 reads TGTGCCAGCACCCCCGGGGGATCAAAAGGAGGCTACACCTTC.

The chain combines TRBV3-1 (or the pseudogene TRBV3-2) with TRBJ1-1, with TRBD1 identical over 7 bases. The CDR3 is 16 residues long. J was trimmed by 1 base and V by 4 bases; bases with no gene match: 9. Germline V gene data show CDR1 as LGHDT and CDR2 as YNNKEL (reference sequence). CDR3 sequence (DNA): TGTGCCAGCAGCCTCGGGACAGTTTTGGGGAACACTGAAGCTTTCTTT. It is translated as CASSLGTVLGNTEAFF.

The CDR3 reads CASSLLAGSGNEQFF. In DNA, the CDR3 is TGTGCCAGCAGTTTACTAGCGGGGTCGGGCAATGAGCAGTTCTTC. This chain links TRBV27 with TRBJ2-1; 9 bases map to TRBD2. V was pared by 2 bases and J by 6 bases, with 5 bases of the junction left unmatched. The CDR3 consists of 15 residues. In germline, CDR1 is MNHEY, CDR2 SMNVEV (reference sequence).